Listed below are T cell receptor beta chains from one sample, sequenced in a study of response to subunit inactivated influenza vaccine. TCRdb used MiXCR to reprocess the RT-PCR reads, holding one entry per CDR3 protein. The profile shows under 550,000 distinct CDR3 sequences, about 7.6% of them singletons. The sequencing here drew on PBMCs from blood, taken approximately 25 months after vaccination. The receptors shown here come from a man between 45 and 75 years old who received an inactivated influenza vaccine. Both conserved end residues are part of each CDR3.

TRBV9	TRBJ2-5	CASSVGVIAGEDETQYF
TRBV29-1	TRBJ1-1	CSVESGGGGTEAFF
TRBV20-1	TRBJ2-1	CSARGGTIHNEQFF
TRBV7-9	TRBJ1-1	CASSLANRDNTEAFF
TRBV27	TRBJ2-7	CASSRTGSNEQYF
TRBV29-1	TRBJ2-3	CSVSSGIDTQYF
TRBV28	TRBJ2-1	CASIGTSGSPPSYNEQFF
TRBV5-6	TRBJ2-1	CASSLLGPHNEQFF
TRBV7-9	TRBJ2-1	CASSEYTLAGINEQFF
TRBV6-5	TRBJ2-2	CASSYSSRKGAGELFF
TRBV6-2/TRBV6-3	TRBJ2-7	CASSRSGESTVEQYF
TRBV12-3/TRBV12-4	TRBJ2-3	CASGGETVSTDTQYF
TRBV28	TRBJ2-3	CASSLQGLNTQYF
TRBV4-3	TRBJ1-2	CASSQSRGGSGYTF
TRBV18	TRBJ2-7	CASSSSEGYEQYF
TRBV4-2	TRBJ1-1	CASSQVTGTGGNTEAFF
TRBV7-9	TRBJ2-3	CASSGGQGGTQYF